Given below is one T cell receptor beta chain in context. What it recognizes is unknown. Method: immunoSEQ multiplex PCR; TCRdb's copy keeps in-frame clones and lacks some. The table has 49,000 or so clones, about 93% seen once. This record comes from a study of graft-versus-host responses after intestinal transplantation. At the level of the study: Multivisceral, liver-intestinal, or isolated intestinal transplants were received by the recipients.

General study results and limits: Among recipient marrow samples, GvH clones were found; some appeared first in ileum or blood. Elevated graft-versus-host to host-versus-graft clonal ratios in allografts were recorded for patients with graft-donor T cell macrochimerism. Association was observed between peak circulating GvH clone levels and early post-transplant HvG declines.

The V end lost 5 bases, the J end lost 3 bases, and 2 bases lay between the germline ends. Looked up from germline, CDR1 is SGHDT and CDR2 is YYEEEE. The CDR3 is made up of 11 amino acids. The rearrangement links TRBV5-6 to TRBJ2-2; D remains ambiguous. The source was PBMCs, collected about 800 days after a first intestinal transplant, on the day of a second. This receptor was taken from a human patient who received an intestinal transplant, so some T cells may come from the graft donor. This chain's CDR3 is CASSYTGELFF. The CDR3 region has the DNA TGTGCCAGCAGTTACACCGGGGAGCTGTTTTTT.